This T cell receptor (beta chain) was recovered during a study of blood T cell repertoires in COVID-19. The CDR3 covers 15 residues. The trim removed 2 bases at V and 0 bases at J, leaving 3 bases unmatched. CDR1 is SSHAT and CDR2 is FNYEAQ in the germline V gene (reference sequence). The assay was immunoSEQ multiplex PCR, and TCRdb's table has in-frame clones only and misses some. Of fewer than 400,000 clones in the sample, around 83% were seen once. The source material was peripheral blood. The chain employs TRBV7-7 and TRBJ2-7, with 8 bases lining up with TRBD1. This clonotype was sampled from a young man with active or convalescent COVID-19. CDR3 protein: CASSLRTGFSYEQYF. The CDR3 DNA is TGTGCCAGCAGCTTAAGGACAGGGTTCTCCTACGAGCAGTACTTC.